These T cell receptor beta chains were read from a single sample in a study of blood T cell repertoires in COVID-19. Measured with immunoSEQ multiplex PCR; TCRdb has only the in-frame clones, and not every one. This sample yields 30,000 to 35,000 clones, of which roughly 86% are seen a single time; 60% to 70% belongs to the top ten. The sequenced sample was peripheral blood. Receptors originate from a man between 65 and 85 years old with acute or convalescent COVID-19. Each CDR3 is given with its conserved first and last residue. A D gene is named only where the DNA matches it firmly. Not every row has a clone size; where given, it reads once, few, many or a size class.

TRBV4-2	.	.	TRBJ2-7	CASSQGWERTYEQYF	TGTGCCAGCAGCCAAGGTTGGGAGCGAACCTACGAGCAGTACTTC
TRBV10-1	.	.	TRBJ1-1	CASSESTAEEAFF	TGCGCCAGCAGTGAGTCGACGGCGGAAGAAGCTTTCTTT
TRBV5-5	TRBD2	.	TRBJ2-7	CASSLGLAGAYEQYF	TGTGCCAGCAGCTTAGGACTAGCGGGAGCATACGAGCAGTACTTC
TRBV12-3/TRBV12-4	TRBD1	.	TRBJ2-2	CASSSTGSGELFF	TGTGCCAGCAGTTCGACAGGGTCCGGGGAGCTGTTTTTT
TRBV3-1/TRBV3-2	TRBD1	.	TRBJ1-5	CASSQSGQVGNQPQHF	TGTGCCAGCAGCCAATCCGGACAGGTCGGCAATCAGCCCCAGCATTTT
TRBV15	.	.	TRBJ1-2	CATSRRGPAGNYGYTF	TGTGCCACCAGCAGGAGGGGCCCAGCGGGGAACTATGGCTACACCTTC
TRBV5-4	TRBD2	.	TRBJ2-2	CASSTSGRVNTGELFF	TGTGCCAGCAGCACTAGCGGGAGGGTGAACACCGGGGAGCTGTTTTTT
TRBV5-1	.	.	TRBJ1-5	CASSPDGGNQPQHF	TGCGCCAGCAGCCCTGACGGCGGTAATCAGCCCCAGCATTTT
TRBV6-1	.	.	TRBJ1-6	CASTEQGVWNNSPLHF	TGTGCCAGCACTGAACAGGGCGTGTGGAATAATTCACCCCTCCACTTT
TRBV6-5	.	.	TRBJ1-2	CASSPLRGVVYGYTF	TGTGCCAGCAGTCCGCTCCGGGGAGTTGTCTATGGCTACACCTTC
TRBV27	.	.	TRBJ1-4	CASSLIPTGEKLFF	TGTGCCAGCAGTCTTATCCCGACAGGAGAAAAACTGTTTTTT
TRBV4-1	.	.	TRBJ1-2	CASSQDGGRLTF	TGCGCCAGCAGCCAAGATGGAGGACGTCTCACCTTC
TRBV4-1	.	.	TRBJ1-6	CASSQPTSRRNSPLHF	TGCGCCAGCAGCCAACCGACTTCACGGCGGAATTCACCCCTCCACTTT
TRBV3-1/TRBV3-2	.	.	TRBJ1-3	CASSQDPGSGNTIYF	TGTGCCAGCAGCCAAGATCCGGGGTCTGGAAACACCATATATTTT
TRBV30	.	.	TRBJ2-5	CAWSASGRPGETQYF	TGTGCCTGGAGTGCATCGGGTCGCCCGGGGGAGACCCAGTACTTC
TRBV5-1	.	few	TRBJ1-1	CASSLGAGRNTEAFF	TGCGCCAGCAGCTTGGGGGCCGGGAGGAACACTGAAGCTTTCTTT
TRBV7-6	.	.	TRBJ1-1	CASSLVRDATEAFF	TGTGCCAGCAGCTTAGTCCGGGATGCCACTGAAGCTTTCTTT
TRBV5-1	.	.	TRBJ1-2	CASSPNSGSAYGYTF	TGCGCCAGCAGCCCAAATTCGGGGTCAGCCTATGGCTACACCTTC
TRBV18	TRBD1	.	TRBJ1-1	CASSPYGQGDTEAFF	TGTGCCAGCTCTCCTTACGGACAGGGTGACACTGAAGCTTTCTTT
TRBV19	.	.	TRBJ1-5	CASKGIGSNQPQHF	TGTGCCAGTAAGGGGATAGGGAGCAATCAGCCCCAGCATTTT
TRBV6-5	TRBD1	.	TRBJ1-2	CASSRTGSGNYGYTF	TGTGCCAGCAGCAGGACAGGGTCGGGTAACTATGGCTACACCTTC
TRBV30	.	.	TRBJ2-3	CAWSDKDYTDTQYF	TGTGCCTGGAGTGACAAGGACTACACAGATACGCAGTATTTT
TRBV28	TRBD1	.	TRBJ1-5	CASSLTGDQPQHF	TGTGCCAGCAGTCTCACAGGGGATCAGCCCCAGCATTTT
TRBV15	.	.	TRBJ2-7	CATRPAGGSYEQYF	TGTGCCACCAGGCCGGCAGGGGGGTCCTACGAGCAGTACTTC
TRBV6-4	.	.	TRBJ1-5	CASSEQTNQPQHF	TGTGCCAGCAGTGAACAGACCAATCAGCCCCAGCATTTT
TRBV7-9	.	once	TRBJ2-1	CASSLESGRGSYNEQFF	TGTGCCAGCAGCTTAGAGAGTGGGCGGGGCTCCTACAATGAGCAGTTCTTC
TRBV27	.	.	TRBJ1-6	CASSLTGFNSPLHF	TGTGCCAGCAGTTTAACGGGGTTCAATTCACCCCTCCACTTT